One sample yielded the 20 T cell receptor beta chains listed below, sequenced in a study of blood T cell repertoires in COVID-19. Sequencing was performed with immunoSEQ multiplex PCR; in TCRdb, only in-frame clones are kept and a portion is missing. This table has hundreds of thousands of clones, roughly 91% appearing once. The specimen sequenced was PBMCs or T cells enriched from blood (not recorded which). These TCRs come from a woman aged 45-60 years who had been exposed to COVID-19.

The chain is built from TRBV19 and TRBJ1-5, with 8 bases lining up with TRBD1. CDR1 LNHDA and CDR2 SQIVND come from the germline V gene (reference sequence). J gave up 1 base and V 4 bases, and 9 bases lay outside the gene matches. The CDR3 has 17 residues. This CDR3 reads CASSTAGGQVSNQPQHF. CDR3 nucleotides: TGTGCCAGTAGTACCGCAGGGGGCCAGGTAAGCAATCAGCCCCAGCATTTT.

V gene TRBV2 combines with J gene TRBJ2-7; TRBD1 matches at 7 bases. Germline V gene sequence: CDR1 SNHLY, CDR2 FYNNEI. Trimming took 6 bases from V and 2 from J; bases not matched to a gene: 1. The CDR3 contains 12 residues. CDR3 DNA: TGTGCCAGCAGGGGGACAGCCTACGAGCAGTACTTC. Translating it yields CASRGTAYEQYF.

The chain employs TRBV7-9 and TRBJ2-5; a possible D gene is TRBD1 (5 bases). Germline V lookup: CDR1 SEHNR, CDR2 FQNEAQ (reference sequence). The V end was cut by 10 bases, the J end by 2 bases, with 14 bases between. CDR3 size: 13 residues. The CDR3 spells CATRTPPQETQYF. For the CDR3, the DNA is TGTGCCACCCGGACACCTCCACAAGAGACCCAGTACTTC.

This sequence joins TRBV11-2 and TRBJ1-2; maybe TRBD1 (6 bases). Per the germline V gene, CDR1 is SGHAT and CDR2 is FQNNGV. V dropped 1 base and J dropped 4 bases, with 13 bases sitting between them. CDR3 length: 15 residues. The CDR3 is CASSLAAGASYGYTF. The CDR3 coding sequence is TGTGCCAGCAGCTTAGCTGCAGGGGCCAGCTATGGCTACACCTTC. The variable domain in full, completed from reference TRBV11-2 and TRBJ1-2, reads EAGVAQSPRYKIIEKRQSVAFWCNPISGHATLYWYQQILGQGPKLLIQFQNNGVVDDSQLPKDRFSAERLKGVDSTLKIQPAKLEDSAVYLCASSLAAGASYGYTFGSGTRLTVV.

This chain joins TRBV29-1 and TRBJ2-1; 15 bases are a match to TRBD2. Germline lookup yields CDR1 SQVTM and CDR2 ANQGSEA. The CDR3 runs to 16 residues. Unmatched junction bases numbered 11, after V lost 5 bases and J lost 9 bases. Written as DNA, the CDR3 is TGCAGCGTTAAACCGGGACTAGCGGGGGGTAAGGGTGAGCAGTTCTTC. Amino acid sequence: CSVKPGLAGGKGEQFF.

The chain combines TRBV5-1 with TRBJ1-2; 8 bases line up with TRBD1. Germline loops: CDR1 SGHRS, CDR2 YFSETQ. V gave up 1 base and J gave up 8 bases; unmatched junction bases: 10. The CDR3 loop spans 15 amino acids. CDR3 amino acids: CASSLTEQGGNGYTF. In nucleotides, the CDR3 is TGCGCCAGCAGCTTGACGGAACAGGGGGGGAACGGCTACACCTTC.

This sequence joins TRBV3-1 (or the pseudogene TRBV3-2) and TRBJ2-2; the D is unclear. V was cut by 1 base and J by 0 bases, with 12 bases left in between. This CDR3 spans 17 amino acids. Germline assignment: CDR1 LGHDT and CDR2 YNNKEL (reference sequence). CDR3 sequence (DNA): TGTGCCAGCAGCCAAGCCACATTGAACGCGAACACCGGGGAGCTGTTTTTT. This gives the protein CASSQATLNANTGELFF.

The chain combines TRBV28 with TRBJ1-2, with TRBD1 matching 7 bases. Germline CDR1 and CDR2: MDHEN and SYDVKM. V lost 1 base to trimming and J lost 1 base; unmatched junction nucleotides: 21. This CDR3 has 21 residues. In nucleotides, the CDR3 is TGTGCCAGCAGTTTATCCTATCGCAGCCGGACAGGACTGAACTTTAACTATGGCTACACCTTC. Its translation is CASSLSYRSRTGLNFNYGYTF.

The chain joins TRBV28 to TRBJ2-5; no firm D call. V shed 0 bases and J shed 2 bases, with 10 bases lying between them. Germline loops: CDR1 MDHEN, CDR2 SYDVKM. This CDR3 region has 15 residues. CDR3 region: CASSLWSRSQETQYF. The DNA of the CDR3 is TGTGCCAGCAGTTTATGGTCGCGATCTCAAGAGACCCAGTACTTC.

The J gene is TRBJ2-1, the V gene TRBV7-2; D is perhaps TRBD1 (5 bases). V lost 5 bases and J 8 bases, leaving 19 bases between the germline ends. The CDR3 length is 15 residues. CDR1 is SGHTA and CDR2 is FQGNSA in the germline V gene. The CDR3 spells CASSPDISGSDEQFF. CDR3 bases: TGTGCCAGCAGCCCGGACATTTCGGGTTCAGATGAGCAGTTCTTC.

This clone turned up a few times. The rearrangement joins TRBV30 to TRBJ1-2; weak D call: TRBD1 (6 bases). Germline CDR1 and CDR2: GTSNPN and SVGIG (reference sequence). CDR3 size: 13 residues. Trimming cost V 3 bases and J 7 bases, with 15 bases left between them. The chain's CDR3 is CAWRARLRGGYTF. The CDR3 DNA follows: TGTGCCTGGAGGGCCCGGCTCAGGGGTGGCTACACCTTC.

This clone was observed a single time. J is TRBJ2-7 and V is TRBV10-3, with 9 bases that match TRBD2. This CDR3 is built from 15 residues. CDR1 and CDR2 from the germline V gene are ENHRY and SYGVKD. The trim removed 3 bases at V and 2 bases at J, leaving 5 bases unmatched. This chain's CDR3 is CAISEGGGGTYEQYF. The CDR3 nucleotides are TGTGCCATCAGTGAAGGCGGGGGGGGGACCTACGAGCAGTACTTC.

The chain employs TRBV6-5 and TRBJ1-6; the D gene is possibly TRBD1 (5 bases). The V gene lost 8 bases and the J gene lost 2 bases, with 13 bases spanning the gap. CDR3 length: 15 amino acids. Germline V gives CDR1 MNHEY, CDR2 SVGAGI. CDR3 DNA: TGTGCCAGCCTCTGGGGGGAGACCTATAATTCACCCCTCCACTTT. This sequence encodes CASLWGETYNSPLHF.

The V call is TRBV30, the J call TRBJ1-2; 7 bases are shared with TRBD1. The CDR3 is 14 amino acids. CDR1 and CDR2 from the germline V gene are GTSNPN and SVGIG (reference sequence). The trim removed 7 bases at V and 4 bases at J, leaving 12 bases unmatched. DNA of the CDR3: TGTGCCTCGACCGGGACAGAGAAATTCTATGGCTACACCTTC. Translating it yields CASTGTEKFYGYTF.

The chain combines TRBV2 with TRBJ2-2; D is ambiguous. V was cut by 4 bases and J by 0 bases, with 15 bases left in between. Per germline, CDR1 SNHLY and CDR2 FYNNEI. The CDR3 has 17 amino acids. Here the CDR3 DNA reads TGTGCCAGCAGTGTGTTAGAGCCGTTCGCGAACACCGGGGAGCTGTTTTTT. Its protein is CASSVLEPFANTGELFF.

The chain uses TRBV7-6 and TRBJ2-7, with TRBD1 identical over 8 bases. The CDR3 consists of 13 residues. The trim removed 4 bases at V and 6 bases at J, leaving 5 bases unmatched. Germline V CDR1 and CDR2: SGHVS, FNYEAQ. The CDR3 DNA reads TGTGCCAGCAGCTCGGGACAGGTCTCCGAGCAGTACTTC. Encoded protein: CASSSGQVSEQYF. The full variable domain, with the rest looked up from reference TRBV7-6 and TRBJ2-7, is GAGVSQSPRYKVTKRGQDVALRCDPISGHVSLYWYRQALGQGPEFLTYFNYEAQQDKSGLPNDRFSAERPEGSISTLTIQRTEQRDSAMYRCASSSGQVSEQYFGPGTRLTVT.

CDR3 nucleotide sequence: TGTGCCAGCAGCCCACGACCAGGGCTGCTGGTTAATTCACCCCTCCACTTT. It translates to CASSPRPGLLVNSPLHF. The V and J genes are TRBV28 and TRBJ1-6, with D perhaps TRBD1 (5 bases). This CDR3 contains 17 residues. CDR1 is MDHEN and CDR2 is SYDVKM in the germline V gene. Trimming stripped 6 bases from V and 6 bases from J, with 21 bases between.

The genes are TRBV7-9 and TRBJ1-6, with D possibly TRBD1 on 6 matching bases. The CDR3 consists of 16 residues. Between the trimmed V and J ends, which lost 0 bases and 7 bases, there was a span of 13 bases. Germline V CDR1 and CDR2: SEHNR, FQNEAQ (reference sequence). CDR3 in amino acids: CASSLALTGLNSPLHF. CDR3 sequence (DNA): TGTGCCAGCAGCTTAGCCCTGACAGGCTTAAATTCACCCCTCCACTTT.

Written as DNA, the CDR3 is TGCGCCAGCAGCCCCACGGGACTCTATGAGCAGTTCTTC. This sequence encodes CASSPTGLYEQFF. The chain uses TRBV5-1 and TRBJ2-1, with a tentative D call TRBD2 (6 bases). Trimming cost V 4 bases and J 8 bases, with 13 bases left between them. CDR1 and CDR2 (germline): SGHRS, YFSETQ. The CDR3 is made up of 13 amino acids.

This chain joins TRBV30 and TRBJ1-2; 7 bases line up with TRBD1. The germline gives CDR1 GTSNPN, CDR2 SVGIG (reference sequence). The CDR3 totals 15 residues. Trimming removed 0 bases from V and 2 bases from J; junction bases left unmatched: 6. In nucleotides, the CDR3 is TGTGCCTGGAGTGTAGACCCGGGACAGAACTATGGCTACACCTTC. Its protein product is CAWSVDPGQNYGYTF.